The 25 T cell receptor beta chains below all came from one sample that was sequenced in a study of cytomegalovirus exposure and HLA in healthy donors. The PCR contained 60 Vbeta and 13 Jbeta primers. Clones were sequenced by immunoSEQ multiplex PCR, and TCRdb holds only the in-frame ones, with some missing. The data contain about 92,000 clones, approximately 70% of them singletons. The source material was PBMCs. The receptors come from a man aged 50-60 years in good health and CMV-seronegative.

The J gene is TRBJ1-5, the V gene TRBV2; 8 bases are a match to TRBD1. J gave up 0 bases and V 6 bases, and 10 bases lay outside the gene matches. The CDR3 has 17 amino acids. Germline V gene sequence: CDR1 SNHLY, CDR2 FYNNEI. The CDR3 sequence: CASSKPGQDYSNQPQHF. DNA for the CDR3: TGTGCCAGCAGCAAACCGGGACAGGACTATAGCAATCAGCCCCAGCATTTT.

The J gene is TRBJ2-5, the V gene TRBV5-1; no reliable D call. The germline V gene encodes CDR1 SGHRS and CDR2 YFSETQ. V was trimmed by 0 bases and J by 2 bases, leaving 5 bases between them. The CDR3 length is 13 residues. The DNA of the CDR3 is TGCGCCAGCAGCTTGGGAGCGCAAGAGACCCAGTACTTC. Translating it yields CASSLGAQETQYF.

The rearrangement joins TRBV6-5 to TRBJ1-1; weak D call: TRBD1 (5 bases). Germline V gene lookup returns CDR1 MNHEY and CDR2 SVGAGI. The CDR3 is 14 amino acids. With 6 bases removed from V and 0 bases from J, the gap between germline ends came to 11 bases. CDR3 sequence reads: CASRGTGLNTEAFF. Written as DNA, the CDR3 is TGTGCCAGCAGGGGTACAGGCCTGAACACTGAAGCTTTCTTT.

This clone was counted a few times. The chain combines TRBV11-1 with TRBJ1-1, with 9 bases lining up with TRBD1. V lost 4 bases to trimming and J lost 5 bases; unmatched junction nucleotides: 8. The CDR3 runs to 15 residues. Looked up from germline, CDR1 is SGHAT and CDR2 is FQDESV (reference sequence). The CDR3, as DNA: TGTGCCAGCAGCTCACCGGGACAGGGTGGGACTGAAGCTTTCTTT. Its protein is CASSSPGQGGTEAFF.

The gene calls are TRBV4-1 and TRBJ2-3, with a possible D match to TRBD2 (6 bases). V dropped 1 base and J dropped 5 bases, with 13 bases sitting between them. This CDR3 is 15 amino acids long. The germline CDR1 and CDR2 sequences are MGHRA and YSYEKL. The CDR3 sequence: CASSQVFSGLDTQYF. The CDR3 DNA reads TGCGCCAGCAGCCAAGTTTTCTCGGGACTAGATACGCAGTATTTT.

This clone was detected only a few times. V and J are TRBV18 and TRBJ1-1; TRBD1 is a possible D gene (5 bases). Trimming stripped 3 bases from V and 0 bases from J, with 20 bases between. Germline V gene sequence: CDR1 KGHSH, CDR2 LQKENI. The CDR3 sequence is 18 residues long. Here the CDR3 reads CASSPYTGSSDMNTEAFF. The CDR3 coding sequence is TGTGCCAGCTCACCTTACACCGGGTCCTCGGACATGAACACTGAAGCTTTCTTT.

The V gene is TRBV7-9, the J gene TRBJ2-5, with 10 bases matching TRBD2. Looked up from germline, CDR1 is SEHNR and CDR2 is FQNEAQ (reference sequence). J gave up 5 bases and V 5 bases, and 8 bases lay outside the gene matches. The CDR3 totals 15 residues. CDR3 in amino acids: CASSPRGSGGETQYF. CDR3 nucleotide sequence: TGTGCCAGCAGCCCCCGGGGTAGCGGGGGGGAGACCCAGTACTTC.

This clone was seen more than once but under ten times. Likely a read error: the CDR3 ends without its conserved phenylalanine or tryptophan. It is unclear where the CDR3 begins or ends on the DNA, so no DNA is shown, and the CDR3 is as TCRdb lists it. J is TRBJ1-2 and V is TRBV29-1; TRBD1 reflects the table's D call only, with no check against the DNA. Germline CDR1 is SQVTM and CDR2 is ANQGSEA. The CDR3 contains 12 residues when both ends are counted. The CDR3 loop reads CSGGDRGYGYTV.

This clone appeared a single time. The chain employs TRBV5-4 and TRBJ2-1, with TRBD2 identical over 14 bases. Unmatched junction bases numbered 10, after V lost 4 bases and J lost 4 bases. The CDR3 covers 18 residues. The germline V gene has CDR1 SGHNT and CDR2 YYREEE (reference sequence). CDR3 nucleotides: TGTGCCAGCAGCCCCCCGACTAGCGGGGGGGACCTTTACAATGAGCAGTTCTTC. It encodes CASSPPTSGGDLYNEQFF.

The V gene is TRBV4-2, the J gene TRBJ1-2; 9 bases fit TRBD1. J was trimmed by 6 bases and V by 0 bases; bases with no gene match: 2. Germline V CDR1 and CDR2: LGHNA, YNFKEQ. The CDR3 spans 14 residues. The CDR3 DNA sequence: TGTGCCAGCAGCCAAGATGGGACAGGGAATGGCTACACCTTC. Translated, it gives CASSQDGTGNGYTF.

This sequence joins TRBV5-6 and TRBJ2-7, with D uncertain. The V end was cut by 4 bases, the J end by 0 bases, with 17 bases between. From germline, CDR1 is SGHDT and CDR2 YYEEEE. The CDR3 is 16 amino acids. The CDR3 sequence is CASSVTAGLSSYEQYV. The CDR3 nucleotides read TGTGCCAGCAGCGTGACTGCCGGCCTGAGCTCCTACGAGCAGTACGTC.

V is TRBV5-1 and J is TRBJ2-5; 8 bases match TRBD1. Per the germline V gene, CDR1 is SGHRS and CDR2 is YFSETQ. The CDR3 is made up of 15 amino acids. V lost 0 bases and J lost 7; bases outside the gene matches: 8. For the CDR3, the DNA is TGCGCCAGCAGCTTGGGGGCAGGGGGCCAGGGGACCCAGTACTTC. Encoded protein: CASSLGAGGQGTQYF.

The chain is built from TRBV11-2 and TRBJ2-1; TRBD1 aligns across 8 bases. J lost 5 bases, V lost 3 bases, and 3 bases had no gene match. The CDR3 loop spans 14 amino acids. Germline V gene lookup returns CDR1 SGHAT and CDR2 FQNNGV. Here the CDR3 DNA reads TGTGCCAGCAGCTTCAACAGGGGGGACAATGAGCAGTTCTTC. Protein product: CASSFNRGDNEQFF.

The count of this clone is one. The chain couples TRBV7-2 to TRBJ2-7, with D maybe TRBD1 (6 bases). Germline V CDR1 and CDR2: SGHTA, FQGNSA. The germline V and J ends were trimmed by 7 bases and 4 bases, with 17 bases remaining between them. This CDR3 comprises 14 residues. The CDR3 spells CASTTQGFGYEQYF. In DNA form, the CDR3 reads TGTGCCAGCACCACACAGGGTTTTGGGTACGAGCAGTACTTC.

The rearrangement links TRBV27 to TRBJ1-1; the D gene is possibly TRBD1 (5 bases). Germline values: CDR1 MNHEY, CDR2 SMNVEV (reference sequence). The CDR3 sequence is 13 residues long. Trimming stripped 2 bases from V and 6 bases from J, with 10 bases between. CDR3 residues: CASSLDWGAEAFF. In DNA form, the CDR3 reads TGTGCCAGCAGTTTAGATTGGGGGGCTGAAGCTTTCTTT.

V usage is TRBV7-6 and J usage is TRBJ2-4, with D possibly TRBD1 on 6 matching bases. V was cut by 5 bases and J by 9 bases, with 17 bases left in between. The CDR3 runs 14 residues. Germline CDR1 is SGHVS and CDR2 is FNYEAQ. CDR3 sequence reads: CASSLGGLGGIQYF. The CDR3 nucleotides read TGTGCCAGCAGCCTTGGAGGCCTAGGGGGCATTCAGTACTTC.

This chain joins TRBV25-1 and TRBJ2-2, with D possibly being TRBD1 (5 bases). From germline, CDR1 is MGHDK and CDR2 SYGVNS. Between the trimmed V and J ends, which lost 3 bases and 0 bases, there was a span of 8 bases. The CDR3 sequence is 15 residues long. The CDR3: CASSDPGTNTGELFF. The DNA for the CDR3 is TGTGCCAGCAGTGATCCAGGGACGAACACCGGGGAGCTGTTTTTT.

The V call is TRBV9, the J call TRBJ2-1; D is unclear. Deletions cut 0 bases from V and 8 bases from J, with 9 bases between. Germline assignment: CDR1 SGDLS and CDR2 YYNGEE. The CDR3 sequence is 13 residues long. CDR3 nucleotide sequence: TGTGCCAGCAGCGTAGCGTTCGGGTATGAGCAGTTCTTC. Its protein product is CASSVAFGYEQFF.

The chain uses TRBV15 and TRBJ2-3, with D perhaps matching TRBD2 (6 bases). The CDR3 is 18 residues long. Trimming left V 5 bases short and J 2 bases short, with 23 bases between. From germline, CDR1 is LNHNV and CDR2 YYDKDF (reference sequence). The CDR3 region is CATSERLGGRTYTDTQYF. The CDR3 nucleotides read TGTGCCACCAGCGAAAGGTTAGGAGGGCGGACTTACACAGATACGCAGTATTTT.

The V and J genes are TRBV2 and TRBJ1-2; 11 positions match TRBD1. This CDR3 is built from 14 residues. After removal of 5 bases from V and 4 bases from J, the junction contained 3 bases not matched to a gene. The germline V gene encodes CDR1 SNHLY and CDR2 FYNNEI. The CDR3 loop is CASSWDRGVYGYTF. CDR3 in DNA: TGTGCCAGCAGTTGGGACAGGGGGGTCTATGGCTACACCTTC.

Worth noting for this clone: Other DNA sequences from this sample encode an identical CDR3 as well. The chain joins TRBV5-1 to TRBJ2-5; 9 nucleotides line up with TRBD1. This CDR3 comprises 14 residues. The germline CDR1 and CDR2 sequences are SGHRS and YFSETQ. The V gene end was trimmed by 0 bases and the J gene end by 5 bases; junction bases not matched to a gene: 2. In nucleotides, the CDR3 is TGCGCCAGCAGCTTGGCTGGACAGGGGGAGACCCAGTACTTC. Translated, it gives CASSLAGQGETQYF.

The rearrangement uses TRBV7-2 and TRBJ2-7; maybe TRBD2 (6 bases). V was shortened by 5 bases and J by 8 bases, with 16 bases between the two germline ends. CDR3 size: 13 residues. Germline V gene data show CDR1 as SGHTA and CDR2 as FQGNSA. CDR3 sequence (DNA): TGTGCCAGCAGCCTCCGGACTATCTCAAAGCAGTACTTC. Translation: CASSLRTISKQYF.

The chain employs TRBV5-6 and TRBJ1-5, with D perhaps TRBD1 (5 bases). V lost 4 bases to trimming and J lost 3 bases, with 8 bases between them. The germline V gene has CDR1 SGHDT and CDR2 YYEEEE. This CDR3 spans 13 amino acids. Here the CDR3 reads CASSAGVNQPQHF. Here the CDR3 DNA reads TGTGCCAGCAGCGCGGGGGTCAATCAGCCCCAGCATTTT.

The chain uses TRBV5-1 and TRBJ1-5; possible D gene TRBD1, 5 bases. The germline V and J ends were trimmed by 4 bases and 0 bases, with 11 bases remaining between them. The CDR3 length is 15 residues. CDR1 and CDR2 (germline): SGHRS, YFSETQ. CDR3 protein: CASSPGVNSNQPQHF. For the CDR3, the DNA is TGCGCCAGCAGCCCGGGGGTCAATAGCAATCAGCCCCAGCATTTT.

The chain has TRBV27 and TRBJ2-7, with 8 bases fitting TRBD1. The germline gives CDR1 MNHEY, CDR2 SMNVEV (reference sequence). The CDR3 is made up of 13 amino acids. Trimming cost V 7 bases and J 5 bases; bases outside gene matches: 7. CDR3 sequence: CASNLDRDDEQYV. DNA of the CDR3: TGTGCCAGCAATTTGGACAGGGACGACGAGCAGTACGTC.